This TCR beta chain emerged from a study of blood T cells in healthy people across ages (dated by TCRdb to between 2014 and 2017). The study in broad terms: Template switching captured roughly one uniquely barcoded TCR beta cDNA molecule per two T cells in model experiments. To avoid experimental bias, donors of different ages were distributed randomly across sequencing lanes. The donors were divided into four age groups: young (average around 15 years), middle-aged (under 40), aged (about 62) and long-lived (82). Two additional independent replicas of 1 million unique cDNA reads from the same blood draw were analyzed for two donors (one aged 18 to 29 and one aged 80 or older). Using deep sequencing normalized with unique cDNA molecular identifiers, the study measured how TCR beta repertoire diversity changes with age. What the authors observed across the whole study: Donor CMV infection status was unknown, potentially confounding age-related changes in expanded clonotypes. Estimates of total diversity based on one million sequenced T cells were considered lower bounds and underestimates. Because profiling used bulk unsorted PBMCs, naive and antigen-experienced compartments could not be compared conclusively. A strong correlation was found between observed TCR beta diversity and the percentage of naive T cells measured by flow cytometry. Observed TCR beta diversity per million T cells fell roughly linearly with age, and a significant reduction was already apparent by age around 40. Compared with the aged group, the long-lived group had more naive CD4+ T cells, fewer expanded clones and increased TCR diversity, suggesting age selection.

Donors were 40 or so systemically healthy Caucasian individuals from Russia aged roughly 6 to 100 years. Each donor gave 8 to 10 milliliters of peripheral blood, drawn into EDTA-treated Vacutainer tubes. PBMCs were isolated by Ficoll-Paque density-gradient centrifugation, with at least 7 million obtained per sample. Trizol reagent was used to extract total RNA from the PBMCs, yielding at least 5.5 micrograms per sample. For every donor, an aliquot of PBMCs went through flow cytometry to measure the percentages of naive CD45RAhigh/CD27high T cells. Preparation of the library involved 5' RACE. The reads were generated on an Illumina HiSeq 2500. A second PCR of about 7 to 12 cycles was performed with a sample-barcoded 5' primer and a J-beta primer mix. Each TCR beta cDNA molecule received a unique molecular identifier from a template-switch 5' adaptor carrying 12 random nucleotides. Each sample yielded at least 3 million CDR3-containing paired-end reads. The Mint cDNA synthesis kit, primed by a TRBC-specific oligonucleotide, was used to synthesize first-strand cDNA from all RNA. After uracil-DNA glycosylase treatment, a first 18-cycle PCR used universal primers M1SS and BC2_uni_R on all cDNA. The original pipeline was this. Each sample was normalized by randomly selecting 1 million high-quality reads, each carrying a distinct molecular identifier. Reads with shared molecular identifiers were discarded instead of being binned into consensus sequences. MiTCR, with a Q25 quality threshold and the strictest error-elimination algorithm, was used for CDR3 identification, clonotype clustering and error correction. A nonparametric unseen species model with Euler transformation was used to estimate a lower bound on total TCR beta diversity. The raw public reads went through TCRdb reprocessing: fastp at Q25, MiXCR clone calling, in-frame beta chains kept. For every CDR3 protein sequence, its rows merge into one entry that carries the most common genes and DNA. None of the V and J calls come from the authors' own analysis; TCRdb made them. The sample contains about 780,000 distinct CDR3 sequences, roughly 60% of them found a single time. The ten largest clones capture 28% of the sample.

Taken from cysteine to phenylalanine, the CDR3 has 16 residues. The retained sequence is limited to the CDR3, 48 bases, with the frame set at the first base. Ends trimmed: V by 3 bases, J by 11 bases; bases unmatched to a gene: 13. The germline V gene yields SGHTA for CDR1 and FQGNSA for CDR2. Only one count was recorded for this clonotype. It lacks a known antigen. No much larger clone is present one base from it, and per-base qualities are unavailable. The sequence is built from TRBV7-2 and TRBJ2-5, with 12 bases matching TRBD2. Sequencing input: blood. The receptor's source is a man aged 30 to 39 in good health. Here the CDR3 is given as CASSFTSGGTLGEQYF. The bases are TGTGCCAGCAGCTTCACTAGCGGGGGGACTTTGGGTGAGCAGTACTTC.